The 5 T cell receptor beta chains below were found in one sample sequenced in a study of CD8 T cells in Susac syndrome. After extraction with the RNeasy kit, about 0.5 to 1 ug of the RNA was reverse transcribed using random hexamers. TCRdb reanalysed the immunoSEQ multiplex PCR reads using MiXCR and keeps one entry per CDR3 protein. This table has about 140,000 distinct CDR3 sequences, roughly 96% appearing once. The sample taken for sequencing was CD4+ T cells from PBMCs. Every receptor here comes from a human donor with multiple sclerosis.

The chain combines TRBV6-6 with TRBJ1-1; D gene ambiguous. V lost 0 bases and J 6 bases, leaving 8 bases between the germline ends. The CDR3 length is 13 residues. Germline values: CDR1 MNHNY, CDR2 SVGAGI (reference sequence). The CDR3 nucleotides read TGTGCCAGCAGTTACTCGGTCGCGGCTGAAGCTTTCTTT. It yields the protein CASSYSVAAEAFF.

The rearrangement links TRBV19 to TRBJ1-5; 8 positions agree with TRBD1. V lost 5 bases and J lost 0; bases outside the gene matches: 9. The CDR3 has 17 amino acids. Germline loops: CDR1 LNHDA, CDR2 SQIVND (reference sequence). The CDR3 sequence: CASSPWDRTLSNQPQHF. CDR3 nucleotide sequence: TGTGCCAGTAGTCCGTGGGACAGGACCCTTAGCAATCAGCCCCAGCATTTT.

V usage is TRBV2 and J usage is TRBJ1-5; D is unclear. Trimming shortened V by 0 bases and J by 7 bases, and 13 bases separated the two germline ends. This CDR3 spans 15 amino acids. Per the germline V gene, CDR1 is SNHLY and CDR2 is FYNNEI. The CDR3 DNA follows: TGTGCCAGCAGTGAAGCGTGGCGAGGACGACAGCCCCAGCATTTT. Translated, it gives CASSEAWRGRQPQHF. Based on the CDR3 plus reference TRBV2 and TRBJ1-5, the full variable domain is EPEVTQTPSHQVTQMGQEVILRCVPISNHLYFYWYRQILGQKVEFLVSFYNNEISEKSEIFDDQFSVERPDGSNFTLKIRSTKLEDSAMYFCASSEAWRGRQPQHFGDGTRLSIL.

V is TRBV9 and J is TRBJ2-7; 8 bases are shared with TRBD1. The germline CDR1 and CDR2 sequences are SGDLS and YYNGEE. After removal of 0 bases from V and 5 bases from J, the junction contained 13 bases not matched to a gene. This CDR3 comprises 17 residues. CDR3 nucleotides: TGTGCCAGCAGCGTAGACCCCGCGACAGGGGTGGCCCACGAGCAGTACTTC. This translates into CASSVDPATGVAHEQYF.

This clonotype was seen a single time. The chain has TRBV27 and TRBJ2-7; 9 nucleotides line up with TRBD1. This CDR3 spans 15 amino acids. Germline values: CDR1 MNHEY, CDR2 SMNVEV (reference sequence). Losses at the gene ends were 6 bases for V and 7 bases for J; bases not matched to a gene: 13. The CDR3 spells CASRHPGTGSDEQYF. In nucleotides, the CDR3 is TGTGCCAGCAGGCACCCCGGGACAGGGTCCGATGAGCAGTACTTC.